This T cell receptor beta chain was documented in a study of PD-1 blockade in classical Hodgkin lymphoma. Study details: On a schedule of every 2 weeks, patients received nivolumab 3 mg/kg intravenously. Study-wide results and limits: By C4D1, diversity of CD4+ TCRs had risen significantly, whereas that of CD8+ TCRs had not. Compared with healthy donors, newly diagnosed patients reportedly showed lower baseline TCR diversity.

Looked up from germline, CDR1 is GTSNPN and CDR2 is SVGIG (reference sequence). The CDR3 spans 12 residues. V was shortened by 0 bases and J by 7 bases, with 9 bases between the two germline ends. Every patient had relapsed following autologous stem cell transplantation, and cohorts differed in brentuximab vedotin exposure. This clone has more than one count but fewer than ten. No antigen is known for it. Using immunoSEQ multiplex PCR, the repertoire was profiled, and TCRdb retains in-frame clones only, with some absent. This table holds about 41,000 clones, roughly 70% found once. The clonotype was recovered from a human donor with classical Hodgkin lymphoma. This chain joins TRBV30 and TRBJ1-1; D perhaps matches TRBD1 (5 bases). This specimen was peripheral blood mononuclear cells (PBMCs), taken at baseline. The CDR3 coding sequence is TGTGCCTGGAGTGTTGACAGCTATGAAGCTTTCTTT. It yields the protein CAWSVDSYEAFF.